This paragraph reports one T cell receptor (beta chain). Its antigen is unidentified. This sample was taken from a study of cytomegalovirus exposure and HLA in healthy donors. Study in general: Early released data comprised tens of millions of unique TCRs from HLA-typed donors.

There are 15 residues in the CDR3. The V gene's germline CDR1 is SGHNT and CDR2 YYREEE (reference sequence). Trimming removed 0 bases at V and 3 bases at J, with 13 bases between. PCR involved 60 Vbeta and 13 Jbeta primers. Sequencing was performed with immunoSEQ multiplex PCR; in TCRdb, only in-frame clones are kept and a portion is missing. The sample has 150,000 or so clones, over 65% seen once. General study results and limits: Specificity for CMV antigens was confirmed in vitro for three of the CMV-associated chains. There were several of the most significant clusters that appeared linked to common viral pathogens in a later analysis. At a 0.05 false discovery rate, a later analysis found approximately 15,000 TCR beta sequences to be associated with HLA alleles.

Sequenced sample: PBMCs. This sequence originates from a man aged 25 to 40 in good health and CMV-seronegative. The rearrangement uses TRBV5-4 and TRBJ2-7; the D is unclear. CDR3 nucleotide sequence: TGTGCCAGCAGCTTGGAAGTTGGGCAGAGCTACGAGCAGTACTTC. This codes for CASSLEVGQSYEQYF.